This TCR beta chain came from a study of regulatory T cells in long-lasting Graves disease (dated by TCRdb to the early 2020s). Notes on the research overall: To count as having persistent Graves' disease, a patient had to have received antithyroid drug treatment for over 5 years with TSH receptor autoantibodies remaining persistently positive. Patients with persistent Graves' disease were compared with patients with newly diagnosed Graves' disease using TCR sequencing and RNA sequencing of peripheral blood. The study took place in China and was registered as a clinical trial. A total of about 33 samples were covered by TCR sequencing, comprising some 13 persistent and approximately 20 newly diagnosed Graves' disease patients. In the clinical cohort, patients with persistent Graves' disease had used antithyroid drugs for an average of around 10 years.

Library creation used multiplex PCR. Sequencing relied on an Illumina HiSeq 4000. CDR3 regions were amplified by Arm-PCR with iRepertoire HTBI primers to construct TCR beta libraries. Before sequencing, the PCR products went through gel purification. In the original analysis: Gene usage analysis of CDR3 amino acid clonotypes relied on the 60 or so TRBV and 13 to 15 TRBJ segments identified across samples. COPE and FqMerger were used to merge the filtered high-quality paired reads into contigs. BLAST was used to align contigs to the IMGT TRBV, TRBD and TRBJ reference genes, and CDR3 was defined following IMGT. Any clonotype with a frequency above 0.1% was counted as a highly expanded clone. Shannon entropy served as the measure of repertoire diversity, while the Gini coefficient captured V-J evenness. Public clonotypes were defined as clonotypes shared by more than one individual. TCRdb trimmed public reads at Q25 via fastp, called clones via MiXCR and kept in-frame beta chains. Entries are consolidated by CDR3 protein sequence, retaining the most common genes and DNA. TCRdb's processing, not the authors' own work, is the source of the V and J calls. For this sample there are around 450,000 distinct CDR3 sequences; about 22% appear just once. The ten largest make up approximately 6.4% of the sample.

What this sample's time point label stands for: persistent/refractory GD, antithyroid drugs over 5 years with positive TRAb. For both TCR sequencing and RNA sequencing, RNA was extracted from PBMCs in TRIzol. The diagnosis of Graves' disease was made according to American Thyroid Association guidelines. Recruitment of patients was carried out at an endocrinology department in Xi'an, China. Each patient gave 7 to 9.5 milliliters of peripheral blood, collected in an EDTA anticoagulant tube. Ficoll Paque Plus density gradient separation was used to isolate PBMCs, and no further T cell sorting was performed. An Agilent 2100 Bioanalyzer and agarose gel were used to assess RNA quality, and a NanoDrop 2000 was used to measure RNA concentration. Germline trimming amounts to 4 bases on V and 5 bases on J, with 8 as the count of junction bases outside the gene matches. The CDR3 spans 16 residues, from the cysteine through the phenylalanine. CDR3 DNA only is kept here, 48 bases in frame from base 1.

Turning to this clonotype: Its antigen is not yet known. No per-base quality is available; no much larger clone lies one base away.

What the work shows at the level of the full study, not this receptor alone: Peripheral blood alone was examined, since thyroid tissue, which constituted the primary lesion, could not be accessed. Patients with persistent disease shared more public clonotypes (approximately 2,500) than newly diagnosed patients did (more than 900). TRBV28, TRBJ1-2 and TRBJ2-5 were preferentially used in persistent disease, while TRBV20-1 and TRBJ2-1 were favored in newly diagnosed disease. Compared with newly diagnosed patients, patients with persistent Graves' disease had lower TCR Shannon entropy and fewer highly expanded clones, which suggests clonal expansion. The authors noted that the small sample size was a limitation that may lower accuracy. Sequencing and analysis were limited to the TCR beta chain.

The sequence came from a female donor with Graves disease. Rearrangement joined TRBV12-3 or TRBV12-4 to TRBJ2-3, with 11 middle bases fitting TRBD2. Sample: peripheral blood mononuclear cells (PBMCs), taken when the disease was refractory, from a patient treated with antithyroid drugs. The CDR3 sequence is CASSSPTSGNGDTQYF. In nucleotide form, the sequence is TGTGCCAGCAGTTCCCCGACTAGCGGGAATGGAGATACGCAGTATTTT.